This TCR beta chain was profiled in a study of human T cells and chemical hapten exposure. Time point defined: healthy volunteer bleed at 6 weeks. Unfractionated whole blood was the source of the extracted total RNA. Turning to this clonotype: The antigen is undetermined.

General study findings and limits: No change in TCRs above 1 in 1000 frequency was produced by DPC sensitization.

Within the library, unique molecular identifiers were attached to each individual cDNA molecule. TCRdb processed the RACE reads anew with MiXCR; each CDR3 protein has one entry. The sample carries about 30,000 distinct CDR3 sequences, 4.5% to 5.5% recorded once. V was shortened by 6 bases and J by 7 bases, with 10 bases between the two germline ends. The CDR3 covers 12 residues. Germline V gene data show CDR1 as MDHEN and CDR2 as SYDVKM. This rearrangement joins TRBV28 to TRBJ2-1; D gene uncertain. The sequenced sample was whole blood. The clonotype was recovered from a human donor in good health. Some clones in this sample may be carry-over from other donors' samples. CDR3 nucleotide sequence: TGTGCCAGCAGCCCTCCCGGAAATGAGCAGTTCTTC. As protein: CASSPPGNEQFF. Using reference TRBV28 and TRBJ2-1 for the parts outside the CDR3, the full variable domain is DVKVTQSSRYLVKRTGEKVFLECVQDMDHENMFWYRQDPGLGLRLIYFSYDVKMKEKGDIPEGYSVSREKKERFSLILESASTNQTSMYLCASSPPGNEQFFGPGTRLTVL.